The 18 T cell receptor beta chains given below trace back to one sample, sequenced in a study of vaccination effects on CD4 cells after COVID-19. Sequenced by immunoSEQ multiplex PCR; TCRdb stores in-frame clones only, minus some. The data contain around 19,000 clones, 65% to 85% of them seen just once; the ten biggest clones take up 7.5% to 9.5%. No antigen has been assigned to these receptors. ViraFEST used viral peptide pools to expand antigen-specific CD4+ T cells before sequencing. When about ten days of culture had elapsed, CD4+ T cells were isolated. Absence of prior SARS-CoV-2 infection characterized the vaccine recipients, who showed negative nucleocapsid antibodies. Sequencing used CD4+ T cells from PBMCs cultured with HCoV-NL63 spike peptides, obtained before COVID-19 vaccination. Receptors originate from a human donor who received a COVID-19 vaccine.

This clone was seen a few times. J is TRBJ1-5 and V is TRBV16; no clear D. This CDR3 region has 13 residues. Per the germline V gene, CDR1 is KGHSY and CDR2 is FQNENV. V lost 2 bases and J 9 bases, leaving 11 bases between the germline ends. The CDR3 nucleotides read TGTGCCAGCAGCCAAGGGTACGACCGGCCCCAGCATTTT. Residues: CASSQGYDRPQHF.

The chain joins TRBV10-3 to TRBJ1-1; D ambiguous. The germline V gene has CDR1 ENHRY and CDR2 SYGVKD. CDR3 length: 12 amino acids. V was clipped by 5 bases and J by 8 bases, with 12 bases between them. DNA for the CDR3: TGTGCCATCAGTCGCGACATTGCCGAAGCTTTCTTT. Translation gives CAISRDIAEAFF.

The chain uses TRBV29-1 and TRBJ2-7; D is possibly TRBD1 (6 bases). The germline V gene encodes CDR1 SQVTM and CDR2 ANQGSEA. Between the trimmed V and J ends, which lost 6 bases and 6 bases, there was a span of 12 bases. This CDR3 region has 11 residues. The chain's CDR3 is CSVSQGPEQYF. The CDR3 nucleotides read TGCAGCGTGTCACAGGGCCCCGAGCAGTACTTC.

This clone was recorded a few times. This sequence joins TRBV7-8 and TRBJ2-7, with a tentative D call TRBD2 (7 bases). The V end lost 0 bases, the J end lost 3 bases, and 12 bases lay between the germline ends. Germline CDR1 is SGHVS and CDR2 is FQNEAQ. The CDR3 length is 15 residues. The CDR3 region is CASSLAVGGGYEQYF. In nucleotides, the CDR3 is TGTGCCAGCAGCTTAGCGGTGGGAGGGGGCTACGAGCAGTACTTC. Variable domain in full (rest from reference TRBV7-8 and TRBJ2-7): GAGVSQSPRYKVAKRGQDVALRCDPISGHVSLFWYQQALGQGPEFLTYFQNEAQLDKSGLPSDRFFAERPEGSVSTLKIQRTQQEDSAVYLCASSLAVGGGYEQYFGPGTRLTVT.

The chain employs TRBV11-2 and TRBJ2-7; D remains unclear. V dropped 3 bases and J dropped 6 bases, with 9 bases sitting between them. In germline, CDR1 is SGHAT, CDR2 FQNNGV. This CDR3 contains 12 residues. CDR3 coding DNA: TGTGCCAGCAGCTTTGGTGGGTTCGAGCAGTACTTC. It specifies CASSFGGFEQYF.

This sequence joins TRBV5-1 and TRBJ2-2; D perhaps matches TRBD1 (5 bases). The CDR3 loop spans 14 amino acids. Trimming stripped 6 bases from V and 3 bases from J, with 12 bases between. Germline V lookup: CDR1 SGHRS, CDR2 YFSETQ. The CDR3 DNA is TGCGCCAGCATGGGGCAGGGTTACACCGGGGAGCTGTTTTTT. This gives the protein CASMGQGYTGELFF.

The V call is TRBV2, the J call TRBJ1-2; possibly TRBD1 for D (5 bases). Trimming removed 6 bases from V and 2 bases from J, with 10 bases in between. The CDR3 is 13 amino acids. Germline assignment: CDR1 SNHLY and CDR2 FYNNEI. The DNA for the CDR3 is TGTGCCAGCAGCCCGGGGGAAAACTATGGCTACACCTTC. Translated, it gives CASSPGENYGYTF.

The rearrangement links TRBV18 to TRBJ2-5, with no clear D. The ends were cut back, 3 bases at V and 2 bases at J, with 7 bases in the middle. The length of the CDR3 is 13 residues. From germline, CDR1 is KGHSH and CDR2 LQKENI. CDR3 region: CASSPTLQETQYF. CDR3 nucleotide sequence: TGTGCCAGCTCACCCACTTTGCAAGAGACCCAGTACTTC.

The chain has TRBV29-1 and TRBJ1-2, with 11 bases matching TRBD1. Per germline, CDR1 SQVTM and CDR2 ANQGSEA. J was trimmed by 1 base and V by 5 bases; bases with no gene match: 15. The CDR3 length is 18 residues. The CDR3 region is CSVPNSGTGGVVNYGYTF. For the CDR3, the DNA is TGCAGCGTTCCAAACTCCGGGACAGGGGGAGTCGTTAACTATGGCTACACCTTC. The full variable domain, rest sourced from reference TRBV29-1 and TRBJ1-2, is SAVISQKPSRDICQRGTSLTIQCQVDSQVTMMFWYRQQPGQSLTLIATANQGSEATYESGFVIDKFPISRPNLTFSTLTVSNMSPEDSSIYLCSVPNSGTGGVVNYGYTFGSGTRLTVV.

The table lists this clone with a few counts. This CDR3 is CASSVAENNEQFF. CDR3 in DNA: TGTGCCAGCAGCGTAGCTGAAAACAATGAGCAGTTCTTC. The chain recombines TRBV9 with TRBJ2-1; D not certain. Germline V gene lookup returns CDR1 SGDLS and CDR2 YYNGEE. This CDR3 spans 13 amino acids. The ends were cut back, 0 bases at V and 5 bases at J, with 6 bases in the middle.

This chain uses TRBV12-3 or TRBV12-4 with TRBJ2-7; 7 bases map to TRBD1. CDR3 length equals 13 residues. After removal of 6 bases from V and 2 bases from J, the junction contained 4 bases not matched to a gene. The CDR3 spells CASSRDRAYEQYF. The CDR3 DNA follows: TGTGCCAGCAGCCGGGACAGAGCCTACGAGCAGTACTTC.

V usage is TRBV2 and J usage is TRBJ2-7; a possible D gene is TRBD1 (6 bases). The CDR3 is 16 residues long. Trimming shortened V by 3 bases and J by 1 base, and 16 bases separated the two germline ends. Germline assignment: CDR1 SNHLY and CDR2 FYNNEI. CDR3 region: CASSEASWDKSYEQYF. CDR3 sequence (DNA): TGTGCCAGCAGTGAGGCATCGTGGGACAAATCCTACGAGCAGTACTTC.

V gene TRBV6-2 or TRBV6-3 combines with J gene TRBJ2-1; 10 positions agree with TRBD2. The CDR3 runs 16 residues. The V gene end was trimmed by 0 bases and the J gene end by 8 bases; junction bases not matched to a gene: 7. The germline CDR1 and CDR2 sequences are MNHEY and SVGEGT. The CDR3 DNA follows: TGTGCCAGCAGTTACTCGAGCGGGGGGGGTCGGGATGAGCAGTTCTTC. Translation gives CASSYSSGGGRDEQFF.

This chain uses TRBV2 with TRBJ1-1; D might be TRBD1 (5 bases). In germline, CDR1 is SNHLY, CDR2 FYNNEI. With 4 bases removed from V and 5 bases from J, the gap between germline ends came to 17 bases. The CDR3 is made up of 15 amino acids. The CDR3 DNA follows: TGTGCCAGCAGTGTATTCGGCGGCAGGGATACTGAAGCTTTCTTT. This codes for CASSVFGGRDTEAFF. Filled out from reference TRBV2 and TRBJ1-1, the complete variable domain reads EPEVTQTPSHQVTQMGQEVILRCVPISNHLYFYWYRQILGQKVEFLVSFYNNEISEKSEIFDDQFSVERPDGSNFTLKIRSTKLEDSAMYFCASSVFGGRDTEAFFGQGTRLTVV.

This clone has a handful of counts. The rearrangement joins TRBV2 to TRBJ1-1; a weak D match, TRBD1 (5 bases). Trimming pared 8 bases from V and 0 bases from J, leaving 13 bases between. Germline V CDR1 and CDR2: SNHLY, FYNNEI. The CDR3 extends over 14 amino acids. CDR3 residues: CASQSTGMNTEAFF. CDR3 bases: TGTGCCAGCCAGAGTACAGGCATGAACACTGAAGCTTTCTTT.

This clone was found a few times. The rearrangement joins TRBV7-9 to TRBJ2-2; the D is unclear. Trimming pared 3 bases from V and 10 bases from J, leaving 12 bases between. Germline lookup yields CDR1 SEHNR and CDR2 FQNEAQ (reference sequence). The CDR3 runs 13 residues. CDR3 bases: TGTGCCAGCAGCTTTGGGGATAGTTCGGAGCTGTTTTTT. Its protein is CASSFGDSSELFF.

The rearrangement links TRBV5-1 to TRBJ2-2; D remains ambiguous. The CDR3 is 17 amino acids. V was clipped by 0 bases and J by 0 bases, with 12 bases between them. The germline V gene encodes CDR1 SGHRS and CDR2 YFSETQ. The CDR3 bases are TGCGCCAGCAGCTTGGACCCCGCTCCCTCGAACACCGGGGAGCTGTTTTTT. Amino acid sequence: CASSLDPAPSNTGELFF.

The rearrangement uses TRBV2 and TRBJ2-7; 8 nucleotides agree with TRBD1. This CDR3 region has 15 residues. V was clipped by 10 bases and J by 1 base; unmatched bases: 12. Germline CDR1 and CDR2: SNHLY and FYNNEI. The CDR3 sequence is CATPGTDRESYEQYF. In DNA, the CDR3 is TGTGCCACCCCGGGAACGGACAGGGAATCCTACGAGCAGTACTTC.